The clone carrying this TCR beta chain was seen only a few times. Its antigen is not known. CDR1 is ENHRY, CDR2 SYGVKD, per germline. This CDR3 has 15 residues. Trimming removed 7 bases at V and 4 bases at J, with 19 bases between. This entry is derived from a study of T cell repertoires in cytomegalovirus infection. For the study at large: The study used recently identified HLA-C-restricted and well-studied HLA-B-restricted CMV epitopes. Public TCR beta signatures provided an indication of both CMV infection and a matching HLA type. Findings and caveats of the study: Based on cumulative public TCR beta family frequency, carriers of CMV plus the relevant HLA were identified. The response measured ex vivo was dominated by TCR beta clonotypes (HLA-C-restricted and CMV-specific).

TCRdb called the reads again in MiXCR, with one record for every CDR3 protein. Here the sample spans tens of thousands of distinct CDR3 sequences, 20% being singletons. The origin of this receptor is a human donor in good health (CMV status not recorded). Some clones in this sample may be carry-over from other donors' samples. The sequencing used CD8+ T cells from cultured PBMCs, collected from culture after CMV antigen stimulation. This chain links TRBV10-3 with TRBJ1-2, with D perhaps TRBD1 (5 bases). In DNA form, the CDR3 reads TGTGCCATCAATTCAGCAGGACAAGCCAGCTATGGCTACACCTTC. It translates to CAINSAGQASYGYTF.